This TCR beta chain emerged from a study of blood T cell repertoires in COVID-19. About the study: The samples span acute and convalescent COVID-19 from the United States, Italy and Spain.

This CDR3 region has 14 residues. Unmatched junction bases numbered 8, after V lost 10 bases and J lost 2 bases. Germline CDR1 is MDHEN and CDR2 is SYDVKM. Per the original methods: Nucleated cell number was recorded as an estimate derived from reference gene primer amplification. Clones were sequenced by immunoSEQ multiplex PCR, and TCRdb holds only the in-frame ones, with some missing. The V and J calls and clone size are taken from that table; D and trimming were inferred from the DNA. The sample carries 110,000 or so clones, 81% recorded once. The chain recombines TRBV28 with TRBJ2-3, with 8 bases fitting TRBD2. Sequencing was performed on peripheral blood. The clonotype was recovered from a man in his fifties or sixties with acute or convalescent COVID-19. The CDR3 DNA reads as TGTGCCATCCGGGGCGGGGGGACCACAGATACGCAGTATTTT. Translating it yields CAIRGGGTTDTQYF.